These 32 T cell receptor beta chains came from one sample sequenced in a study of T-cell reconstitution after alpha-beta-depleted transplantation in children (dated by TCRdb to 2016 to 2017). Libraries were built with PCR. TCRdb records Illumina HiSeq 2500 as the sequencer. TCR libraries were prepared with molecular barcoding, using unique molecular identifiers to normalize TCRbeta repertoire quantification. The raw public reads went through TCRdb reprocessing: fastp at Q25, MiXCR clone calling, in-frame beta chains kept. Each entry is one CDR3 protein sequence, shown with its most common DNA and genes. The sample has 440,000 or so distinct CDR3 sequences on record, around 46% of them singletons. In total, the top ten clones hold 27% of the sample. The sample's treatment or condition label, in plain terms: allogeneic hematopoietic cell transplantation with graft depleted of TCRalphabeta T cells and CD19 B cells.

This material consisted of PBMCs, taken before TCRalphabeta/CD19-depleted stem cell transplant. Every receptor here comes from a girl under 10 years old with aplastic anemia, due to receive a stem cell transplant.

The sample holds many counts of this clonotype. The J gene is TRBJ2-2, the V gene TRBV10-3; 9 bases map to TRBD1. With 2 bases clipped from V and 6 bases from J, the junction kept 4 bases outside the gene matches. The CDR3 length is 15 residues. CDR1 ENHRY and CDR2 SYGVKD come from the germline V gene. The CDR3 region is CAISEGDRESGELFF. As DNA, the CDR3 is TGTGCCATCAGTGAGGGGGACAGGGAATCCGGGGAGCTGTTTTTT.

CDR3 protein: CASSAAGQFTDTQYF. As DNA, the CDR3 is TGTGCCAGCAGCGCGGCGGGACAATTCACAGATACGCAGTATTTT. The J gene is TRBJ2-3, the V gene TRBV2; tentatively, D is TRBD1 or TRBD2 (6 bases each). The CDR3 contains 15 residues. Trimming removed 6 bases from V and 2 bases from J, with 15 bases in between. Germline V gene data show CDR1 as SNHLY and CDR2 as FYNNEI.

V and J are TRBV28 and TRBJ2-3; D possibly corresponds to TRBD1 (6 bases). Trimming left V 4 bases short and J 3 bases short, with 14 bases between. The germline V gene encodes CDR1 MDHEN and CDR2 SYDVKM. The CDR3 has 15 residues. DNA for the CDR3: TGTGCCAGCAGTTCCCAGGGGAGAGGGACAGATACGCAGTATTTT. This translates into CASSSQGRGTDTQYF.

The rearrangement joins TRBV20-1 to TRBJ2-3; D may be TRBD2 (6 bases). Germline V CDR1 and CDR2: DFQATT, SNEGSKA (reference sequence). The CDR3 sequence is 17 residues long. Trimming removed 2 bases at V and 1 base at J, with 19 bases between. The CDR3 region is CSARTSGVERGTDTQYF. CDR3 nucleotide sequence: TGCAGTGCTAGAACCTCTGGCGTAGAGCGGGGCACAGATACGCAGTATTTT.

This clonotype was seen a handful of times. V usage is TRBV20-1 and J usage is TRBJ2-3; 7 positions agree with TRBD2. CDR1 DFQATT and CDR2 SNEGSKA come from the germline V gene (reference sequence). V gave up 5 bases and J gave up 9 bases; unmatched junction bases: 14. This CDR3 has 14 amino acids. CDR3: CSADEGWRGRTQYF. The CDR3 DNA is TGCAGTGCTGACGAGGGTTGGCGCGGGAGAACGCAGTATTTT.

The gene calls are TRBV12-3 or TRBV12-4 and TRBJ2-3; D gene uncertain. The V end was cut by 3 bases, the J end by 4 bases, with 14 bases between. This CDR3 comprises 15 residues. The CDR3 loop reads CASSFSVVPPDTQYF. In DNA, the CDR3 is TGTGCCAGCAGTTTCAGCGTGGTTCCCCCAGATACGCAGTATTTT.

This clonotype was seen a handful of times. This chain uses TRBV28 with TRBJ2-6; 9 nucleotides agree with TRBD2. Germline V gene sequence: CDR1 MDHEN, CDR2 SYDVKM. V shed 7 bases, J shed 2 bases, and the junction held 3 bases outside the gene matches. The CDR3 runs 15 residues. The CDR3 bases are TGTGCCAGCACCTTAGCGGGAGCTGGGGCCAACGTCCTGACTTTC. Its translation is CASTLAGAGANVLTF.

Written as DNA, the CDR3 is TGCAGTGCTACGGAGGGACGATACAATGAGCAGTTCTTC. Amino acids: CSATEGRYNEQFF. The gene calls are TRBV20-1 and TRBJ2-1; a weak D match, TRBD2 (6 bases). The CDR3 runs to 13 residues. Germline values: CDR1 DFQATT, CDR2 SNEGSKA (reference sequence). Trimming took 4 bases from V and 4 from J, leaving 11 bases between them.

In regard to this clonotype: An end of the junction does not agree with germline; a read error may underlie this. The chain uses TRBV11-2 and TRBJ2-2, with D possibly TRBD2 on 6 matching bases. The CDR3 is made up of 15 amino acids. Germline-derived CDR1 and CDR2 are SGHAT and FQNNGV. CDR3 protein: CASSLGAGSGGELFF. CDR3 sequence (DNA): TGTGCCAGCAGCTTAGGGGCAGGGTCAGGCGGGGAGCTGTTTTTC.

This clonotype was recorded many times. This chain uses TRBV29-1 with TRBJ2-5; 9 bases line up with TRBD2. The junction had 10 bases not matched to a gene; V was cut back by 3 bases and J by 5 bases. This CDR3 comprises 15 residues. Germline V lookup: CDR1 SQVTM, CDR2 ANQGSEA. This CDR3 reads CSVDLAGEGYETQYF. CDR3 bases: TGCAGCGTTGATTTAGCGGGAGAAGGGTATGAGACCCAGTACTTC.

This chain uses TRBV20-1 with TRBJ1-1; unclear D gene. The CDR3 has 15 amino acids. Per the germline V gene, CDR1 is DFQATT and CDR2 is SNEGSKA (reference sequence). V lost 0 bases to trimming and J lost 7 bases, with 18 bases between them. The CDR3 DNA is TGCAGTGCTAGAGATTCCCTGGGAGGGATTGGTGAAGCTTTCTTT. Protein product: CSARDSLGGIGEAFF.

The chain uses TRBV15 and TRBJ1-2; D ambiguous. CDR1 is LNHNV, CDR2 YYDKDF, per germline (reference sequence). Trimming cost V 5 bases and J 0 bases, with 16 bases left between them. This CDR3 is 16 amino acids long. The CDR3 protein is CATSPRWGSPNYGYTF. The CDR3 coding sequence is TGTGCCACCAGCCCGAGGTGGGGATCCCCTAACTATGGCTACACCTTC.

The chain employs TRBV6-1 and TRBJ1-1; D unresolved. This CDR3 contains 13 residues. The V end was cut by 6 bases, the J end by 0 bases, with 8 bases between. Germline-derived CDR1 and CDR2 are MNHNS and SASEGT. In DNA form, the CDR3 reads TGTGCCAGCAGCGTAAATTTGAACACTGAAGCTTTCTTT. It is translated as CASSVNLNTEAFF.

This clonotype was seen at least ten times. The chain has TRBV20-1 and TRBJ2-7, with D possibly being TRBD1 (5 bases). V dropped 3 bases and J dropped 3 bases, with 18 bases sitting between them. The CDR3 has 15 residues. Germline assignment: CDR1 DFQATT and CDR2 SNEGSKA (reference sequence). CDR3 DNA: TGCAGTGCTAGGACTGACAGCCCCACCTTCTACGAGCAGTACTTC. Translating it yields CSARTDSPTFYEQYF.

This clonotype was detected a few times. The rearrangement links TRBV12-3 or TRBV12-4 to TRBJ2-7; TRBD1 is a possible D gene (6 bases). Trimming removed 5 bases from V and 5 bases from J, with 10 bases in between. The CDR3 runs to 12 residues. CDR3 sequence: CASSPRGDEQYF. In DNA, the CDR3 is TGTGCCAGCAGTCCCAGGGGTGACGAGCAGTACTTC.

The chain is built from TRBV4-2 and TRBJ2-3; D may match TRBD1 or TRBD2 (5 bases each). The CDR3 runs to 18 residues. The germline gives CDR1 LGHNA, CDR2 YNFKEQ. Trimming removed 4 bases at V and 4 bases at J, with 24 bases between. CDR3 sequence reads: CASSRDPSRVEGADTQYF. The CDR3 bases are TGTGCCAGCAGCCGGGACCCTAGCCGGGTGGAAGGGGCAGATACGCAGTATTTT.

The gene calls are TRBV10-3 and TRBJ1-1; the match to TRBD1 covers 7 bases. The length of the CDR3 is 12 residues. Trimming removed 10 bases from V and 5 bases from J; junction bases left unmatched: 7. Germline assignment: CDR1 ENHRY and CDR2 SYGVKD. The CDR3 here is CATRQGETEAFF. The CDR3 DNA sequence: TGTGCCACGCGACAGGGCGAGACTGAAGCTTTCTTT.

This clonotype was counted ten times or more. The chain is built from TRBV3-1 and TRBJ2-1; no clear D gene. Trimming took 0 bases from V and 1 from J, leaving 16 bases between them. Germline CDR1 reads LGHDT; CDR2 reads YNNKEL (reference sequence). This CDR3 has 18 amino acids. In DNA, the CDR3 is TGTGCCAGCAGCCAAGATACGTATGGCAGCCCATCCTACAATGAGCAGTTCTTC. It translates to CASSQDTYGSPSYNEQFF.

About this clonotype: This may come from a read error, since a much larger clone is one base off. J is TRBJ1-3 and V is TRBV20-1; D not resolved. The CDR3 has 11 residues. From germline, CDR1 is DFQATT and CDR2 SNEGSKA (reference sequence). Trimming shortened V by 0 bases and J by 4 bases, and 1 base separated the two germline ends. DNA of the CDR3: TGCAGTGCTAGAGAGGGAAACACCATATATTTT. It codes for CSAREGNTIYF.

The chain recombines TRBV10-3 with TRBJ2-7, with 8 bases aligning to TRBD1. The CDR3 has 15 residues. The germline CDR1 and CDR2 sequences are ENHRY and SYGVKD. Trimming removed 4 bases from V and 0 bases from J; junction bases left unmatched: 5. The CDR3 coding sequence is TGTGCCATCAGTGCCAGACAGGGGCTCTCCTACGAGCAGTACTTC. This encodes CAISARQGLSYEQYF.

This clonotype showed up many times. This chain joins TRBV12-3 or TRBV12-4 and TRBJ1-2; no clear D gene. The CDR3 runs to 12 residues. The V end lost 6 bases, the J end lost 8 bases, and 13 bases lay between the germline ends. The CDR3 region is CASSSNYDGYTF. The CDR3 region has the DNA TGTGCCAGCAGCTCGAACTACGACGGCTACACCTTC.

This clonotype was detected a few times. The chain combines TRBV5-1 with TRBJ2-7; perhaps TRBD1 as D (6 bases). This CDR3 has 16 residues. Trimming pared 0 bases from V and 2 bases from J, leaving 15 bases between. The germline V gene has CDR1 SGHRS and CDR2 YFSETQ. The CDR3 reads CASSLALGSGAYEQYF. As DNA, the CDR3 is TGCGCCAGCAGCTTGGCCCTAGGGTCAGGGGCCTACGAGCAGTACTTC.

This chain uses TRBV7-3 with TRBJ2-2; D not certain. The CDR3 length is 17 residues. Trimming removed 1 base at V and 0 bases at J, with 12 bases between. In germline, CDR1 is SGHTA, CDR2 FQGTGA. The chain's CDR3 is CASSLRPPFANTGELFF. CDR3 nucleotide sequence: TGTGCCAGCAGCTTAAGACCTCCGTTCGCGAACACCGGGGAGCTGTTTTTT.

The chain employs TRBV20-1 and TRBJ1-1; D is unclear. Germline V CDR1 and CDR2: DFQATT, SNEGSKA (reference sequence). The germline V and J ends were trimmed by 0 bases and 9 bases, with 14 bases remaining between them. The CDR3 contains 13 residues. Here the CDR3 DNA reads TGCAGTGCTAGAGATGCCCGCGAAAAAAAAGCTTTCTTT. This sequence encodes CSARDAREKKAFF.

This clonotype was seen more than once but under ten times. The gene calls are TRBV6-5 and TRBJ2-5; TRBD2 aligns across 14 bases. V lost 2 bases, J lost 4 bases, and 9 bases stayed unmatched. The germline gives CDR1 MNHEY, CDR2 SVGAGI. The CDR3 contains 18 residues. The CDR3 nucleotides are TGTGCCAGCAGTTACCCGGGACTAGCGGGAGAACGGGGAGAGACCCAGTACTTC. Encoded protein: CASSYPGLAGERGETQYF.

The rearrangement uses TRBV10-3 and TRBJ1-3, with D maybe TRBD1 (6 bases). Looked up from germline, CDR1 is ENHRY and CDR2 is SYGVKD. The CDR3 totals 16 residues. V shed 3 bases and J shed 6 bases, with 18 bases lying between them. As DNA, the CDR3 is TGTGCCATCAGTGACCCGACAGGCCGGAAAACAAACACCATATATTTT. This translates into CAISDPTGRKTNTIYF.

The chain joins TRBV7-9 to TRBJ2-7; D may be TRBD1 or TRBD2 (5 bases each). Trimming pared 5 bases from V and 12 bases from J, leaving 17 bases between. CDR1 SEHNR and CDR2 FQNEAQ come from the germline V gene (reference sequence). The CDR3 runs to 12 residues. The CDR3 spells CASSDPRDHRYF. The CDR3 DNA reads TGTGCCAGCAGCGATCCACGGGACCATCGGTACTTC.

The V call is TRBV20-1, the J call TRBJ2-1; TRBD2 matches at 10 bases. After removal of 0 bases from V and 4 bases from J, the junction contained 6 bases not matched to a gene. This CDR3 has 16 amino acids. From germline, CDR1 is DFQATT and CDR2 SNEGSKA (reference sequence). The CDR3 DNA reads TGCAGTGCTAGAGATCAATCTAGCGGGGGTTACAATGAGCAGTTCTTC. Translation gives CSARDQSSGGYNEQFF.

This clonotype was picked up many times. The chain is built from TRBV5-1 and TRBJ1-3; 9 bases map to TRBD1. Germline loops: CDR1 SGHRS, CDR2 YFSETQ. The CDR3 runs to 16 residues. V shed 2 bases and J 4 bases; nucleotides not matched to a gene: 7. In DNA, the CDR3 is TGCGCCAGCAGCTTCGCCGCAACAGGGGGCGGAAACACCATATATTTT. Amino acids: CASSFAATGGGNTIYF.

The genes are TRBV10-3 and TRBJ2-5; 7 nucleotides match TRBD2. The CDR3 loop spans 13 amino acids. V lost 8 bases, J lost 2 bases, and 5 bases stayed unmatched. Germline assignment: CDR1 ENHRY and CDR2 SYGVKD. This CDR3 is CAIGGRAQETQYF. The DNA for the CDR3 is TGTGCCATCGGAGGGAGGGCACAAGAGACCCAGTACTTC.

This clonotype was counted only a few times. The chain combines TRBV5-8 with TRBJ1-2; the match to TRBD1 covers 7 bases. This CDR3 comprises 15 residues. V lost 3 bases, J lost 0 bases, and 5 bases stayed unmatched. Germline-derived CDR1 and CDR2 are SGHTS and YDEGEE. CDR3 nucleotide sequence: TGTGCCAGCAGCTACTGGACAGGTTCTAACTATGGCTACACCTTC. Residues: CASSYWTGSNYGYTF.

The rearrangement links TRBV7-9 to TRBJ2-1; 8 bases agree with TRBD1. CDR1 and CDR2 from the germline V gene are SEHNR and FQNEAQ (reference sequence). CDR3 length equals 13 residues. Trimming took 1 base from V and 12 from J; bases not matched to a gene: 5. Written as DNA, the CDR3 is TGTGCCAGCAGCTTAGGACCGACAGGGGTGCAGTTCTTC. Residues: CASSLGPTGVQFF.